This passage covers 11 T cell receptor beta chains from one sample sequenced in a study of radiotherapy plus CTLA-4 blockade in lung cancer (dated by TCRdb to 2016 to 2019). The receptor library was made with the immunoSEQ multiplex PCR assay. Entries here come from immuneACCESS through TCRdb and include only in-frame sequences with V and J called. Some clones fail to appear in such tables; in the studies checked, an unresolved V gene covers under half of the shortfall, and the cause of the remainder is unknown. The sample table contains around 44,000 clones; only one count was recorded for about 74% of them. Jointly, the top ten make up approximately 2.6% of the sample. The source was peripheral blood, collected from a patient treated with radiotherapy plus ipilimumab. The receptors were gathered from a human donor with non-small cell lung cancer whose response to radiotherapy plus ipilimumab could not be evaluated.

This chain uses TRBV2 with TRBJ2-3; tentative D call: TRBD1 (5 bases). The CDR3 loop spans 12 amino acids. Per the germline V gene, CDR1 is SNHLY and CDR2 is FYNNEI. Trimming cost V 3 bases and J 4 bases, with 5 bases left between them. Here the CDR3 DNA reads TGTGCCAGCAGTGACAGGGCAGATACGCAGTATTTT. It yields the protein CASSDRADTQYF.

DNA of the CDR3: TGTGCCAGCAGCTTAGAAGGCGGGAGGGCGGTAGATACGCAGTATTTT. Translated, it gives CASSLEGGRAVDTQYF. The genes are TRBV7-8 and TRBJ2-3; TRBD2 matches 9 bases. Germline CDR1 is SGHVS and CDR2 is FQNEAQ. CDR3 length equals 16 residues. Unmatched junction bases numbered 7, after V lost 1 base and J lost 5 bases.

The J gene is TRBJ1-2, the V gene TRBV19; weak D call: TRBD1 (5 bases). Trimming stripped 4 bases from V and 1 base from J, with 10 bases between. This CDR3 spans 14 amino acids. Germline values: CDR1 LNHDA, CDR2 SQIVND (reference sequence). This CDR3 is CASSNDRLNYGYTF. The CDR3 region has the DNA TGTGCCAGTAGTAACGACAGACTTAACTATGGCTACACCTTC.

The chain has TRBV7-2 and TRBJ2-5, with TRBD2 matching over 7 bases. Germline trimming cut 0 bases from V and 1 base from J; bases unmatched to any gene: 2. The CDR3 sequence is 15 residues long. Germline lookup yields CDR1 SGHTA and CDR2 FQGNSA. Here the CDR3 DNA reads TGTGCCAGCAGCTTAGCGGGGGGGGGCCAAGAGACCCAGTACTTC. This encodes CASSLAGGGQETQYF.

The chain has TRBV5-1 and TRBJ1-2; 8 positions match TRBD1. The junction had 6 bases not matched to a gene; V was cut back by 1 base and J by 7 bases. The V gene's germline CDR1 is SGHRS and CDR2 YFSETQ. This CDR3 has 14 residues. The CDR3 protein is CASSLLQGAVGYTF. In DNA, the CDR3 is TGCGCCAGCAGCTTGCTTCAGGGGGCAGTTGGCTACACCTTC.

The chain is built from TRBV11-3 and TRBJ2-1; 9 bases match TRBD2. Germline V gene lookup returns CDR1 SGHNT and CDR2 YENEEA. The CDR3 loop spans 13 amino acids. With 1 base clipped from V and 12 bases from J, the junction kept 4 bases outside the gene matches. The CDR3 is CASSLGSGGSQFF. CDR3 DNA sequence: TGTGCCAGCAGCTTAGGCAGCGGGGGGTCGCAGTTCTTC. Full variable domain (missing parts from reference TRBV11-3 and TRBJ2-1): EAGVVQSPRYKIIEKKQPVAFWCNPISGHNTLYWYLQNLGQGPELLIRYENEEAVDDSQLPKDRFSAERLKGVDSTLKIQPAELGDSAVYLCASSLGSGGSQFFGPGTRLTVL.

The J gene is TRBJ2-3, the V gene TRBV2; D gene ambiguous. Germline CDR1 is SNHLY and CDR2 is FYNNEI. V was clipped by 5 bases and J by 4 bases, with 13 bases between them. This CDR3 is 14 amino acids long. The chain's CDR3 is CASSSLSYADTQYF. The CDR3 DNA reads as TGTGCCAGCAGTTCCTTATCCTACGCAGATACGCAGTATTTT. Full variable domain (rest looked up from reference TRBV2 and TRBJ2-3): EPEVTQTPSHQVTQMGQEVILRCVPISNHLYFYWYRQILGQKVEFLVSFYNNEISEKSEIFDDQFSVERPDGSNFTLKIRSTKLEDSAMYFCASSSLSYADTQYFGPGTRLTVL.

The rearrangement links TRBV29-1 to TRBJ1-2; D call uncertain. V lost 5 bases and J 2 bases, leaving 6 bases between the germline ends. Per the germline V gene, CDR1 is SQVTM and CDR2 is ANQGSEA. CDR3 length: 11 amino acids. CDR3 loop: CSVLVNYGYTF. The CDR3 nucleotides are TGCAGCGTTCTCGTGAACTATGGCTACACCTTC. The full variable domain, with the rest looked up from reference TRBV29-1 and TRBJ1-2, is SAVISQKPSRDICQRGTSLTIQCQVDSQVTMMFWYRQQPGQSLTLIATANQGSEATYESGFVIDKFPISRPNLTFSTLTVSNMSPEDSSIYLCSVLVNYGYTFGSGTRLTVV.

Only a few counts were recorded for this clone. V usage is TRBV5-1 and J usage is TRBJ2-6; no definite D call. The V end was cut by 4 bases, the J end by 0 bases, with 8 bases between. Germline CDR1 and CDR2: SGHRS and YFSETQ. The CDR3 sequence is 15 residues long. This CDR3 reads CASSAINSGANVLTF. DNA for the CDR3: TGCGCCAGCAGCGCGATCAACTCTGGGGCCAACGTCCTGACTTTC. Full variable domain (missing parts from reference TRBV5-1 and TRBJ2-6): KAGVTQTPRYLIKTRGQQVTLSCSPISGHRSVSWYQQTPGQGLQFLFEYFSETQRNKGNFPGRFSGRQFSNSRSEMNVSTLELGDSALYLCASSAINSGANVLTFGAGSRLTVL.

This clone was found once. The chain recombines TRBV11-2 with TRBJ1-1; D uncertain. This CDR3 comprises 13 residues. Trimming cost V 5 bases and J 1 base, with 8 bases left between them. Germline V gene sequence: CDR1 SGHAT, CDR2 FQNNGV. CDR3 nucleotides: TGTGCCAGCAGCCCGAGTTGGAACACTGAAGCTTTCTTT. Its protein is CASSPSWNTEAFF.

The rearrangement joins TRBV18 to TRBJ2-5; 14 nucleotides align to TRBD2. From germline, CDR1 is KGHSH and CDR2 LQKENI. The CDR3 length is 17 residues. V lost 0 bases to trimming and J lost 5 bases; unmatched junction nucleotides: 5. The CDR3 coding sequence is TGTGCCAGCTCACCACCGACTAGCGGGAGGGCCGGTGAGACCCAGTACTTC. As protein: CASSPPTSGRAGETQYF.